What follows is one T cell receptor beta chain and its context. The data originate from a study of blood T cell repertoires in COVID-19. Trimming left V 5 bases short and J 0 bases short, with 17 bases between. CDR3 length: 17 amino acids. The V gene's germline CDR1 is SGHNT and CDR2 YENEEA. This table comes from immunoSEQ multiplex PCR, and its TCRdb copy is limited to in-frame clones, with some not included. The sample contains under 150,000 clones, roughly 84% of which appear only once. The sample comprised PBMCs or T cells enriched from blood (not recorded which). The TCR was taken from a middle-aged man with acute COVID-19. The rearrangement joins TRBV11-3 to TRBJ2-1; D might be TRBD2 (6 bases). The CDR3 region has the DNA TGTGCCAGCAGCCGCGGAGTTAGCGGAAGCTCCTACAATGAGCAGTTCTTC. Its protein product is CASSRGVSGSSYNEQFF.